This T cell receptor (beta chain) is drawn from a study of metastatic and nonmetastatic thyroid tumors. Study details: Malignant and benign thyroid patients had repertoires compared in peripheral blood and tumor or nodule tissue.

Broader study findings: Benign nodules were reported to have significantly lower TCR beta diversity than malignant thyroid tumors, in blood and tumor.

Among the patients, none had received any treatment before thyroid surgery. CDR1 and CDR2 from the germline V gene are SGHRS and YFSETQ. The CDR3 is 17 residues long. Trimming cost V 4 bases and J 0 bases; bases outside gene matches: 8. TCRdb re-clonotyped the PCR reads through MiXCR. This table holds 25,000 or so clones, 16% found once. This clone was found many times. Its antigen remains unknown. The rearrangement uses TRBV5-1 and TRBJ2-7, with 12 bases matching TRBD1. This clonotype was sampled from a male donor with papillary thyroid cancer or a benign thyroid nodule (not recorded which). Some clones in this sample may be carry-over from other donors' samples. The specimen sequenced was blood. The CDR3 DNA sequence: TGCGCCAGCAGCAAGCGAACGGGACAGGGGGCCTCCTACGAGCAGTACTTC. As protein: CASSKRTGQGASYEQYF.